This T cell receptor (beta chain) was sequenced during a study of blood T cells in healthy people across ages. The use of a sample-barcoded 5' primer and a J-beta primer mix characterized a second PCR of roughly 6 to 11 cycles. Samples each returned at least 2.5 million CDR3-containing paired-end reads. TCRdb independently ran MiXCR on the 5' RACE reads; one entry per CDR3 protein. The sample has hundreds of thousands of distinct CDR3 sequences, roughly 50% seen once. General study results and limits: Total diversity from one million sequenced T cells was likely underestimated. Per million T cells, TCR beta diversity dropped about linearly as age rose.

This clonotype was detected a few times. Antigen unknown. This CDR3 is built from 14 residues. Germline lookup yields CDR1 SGHTA and CDR2 FQGNSA. V lost 6 bases to trimming and J lost 7 bases, with 16 bases between them. Isolation per sample recovered at least 6 million PBMCs. The sample consisted of blood. The sequence derives from a man aged 25-45 years in good health. The gene calls are TRBV7-2 and TRBJ2-1; no clear D gene. In DNA, the CDR3 is TGTGCCAGCAGTCCCCGTAGAAGGCAAAATGAGCAGTTCTTC. Translation gives CASSPRRRQNEQFF.